These 3 T cell receptor beta chains came from one sample sequenced in a study of monozygotic twins with inflammatory bowel disease. TCRdb re-called the 5' RACE reads and shows each CDR3 protein once, DNA omitted. This sample lists just over 300,000 distinct CDR3 sequences; its ten largest clones have more than 4.5%. The source material was blood. Receptor source: a human donor with ulcerative colitis or Crohn's disease, or a healthy co-twin of an affected twin (not recorded which).

V and J are TRBV15 and TRBJ1-5; checking the TCRdb D call of TRBD1 is not possible without DNA. CDR1 is LNHNV and CDR2 is YYDKDF in the germline V gene (reference sequence). The CDR3 contains 13 residues. CDR3: CATSRPGNQPQHF.

The chain uses TRBV5-1 and TRBJ2-7; the D call from TCRdb, TRBD1, cannot be confirmed without DNA. CDR3 length equals 11 residues. From germline, CDR1 is SGHRS and CDR2 YFSETQ. This CDR3 reads CASSEDRVQYF. Full variable domain (outside the CDR3, taken from reference TRBV5-1 and TRBJ2-7): KAGVTQTPRYLIKTRGQQVTLSCSPISGHRSVSWYQQTPGQGLQFLFEYFSETQRNKGNFPGRFSGRQFSNSRSEMNVSTLELGDSALYLCASSEDRVQYFGPGTRLTVT.

The chain couples TRBV24-1 to TRBJ2-5; TCRdb lists TRBD2, though no DNA is available to test this call. The CDR3 has 15 amino acids. CDR1 is KGHDR, CDR2 SFDVKD, per germline. The CDR3 here is CATSGLAGGRETQYF.